The 27 T cell receptor beta chains listed next were all sequenced from one sample in a study of beta chain features in type 1 diabetes. The isolated RNA, all of it, was reverse transcribed, so expressed TCRB transcripts were what got sequenced. Using immunoSEQ multiplex PCR, the repertoire was profiled, and TCRdb retains in-frame clones only, with some absent. The sample has more than 300,000 clones; roughly 8% are singletons. The sequenced material came from central memory CD4+ T cells from blood. The receptor source for this set is a woman aged 18-30 years in good health.

This clone was seen ten or more times. The chain is built from TRBV2 and TRBJ2-1; no reliable D call. The CDR3 has 13 residues. In germline, CDR1 is SNHLY, CDR2 FYNNEI. Trimming left V 2 bases short and J 9 bases short, with 11 bases between. CDR3 in amino acids: CASSESRRSEQFF. CDR3 DNA sequence: TGTGCCAGCAGTGAAAGTCGCAGGAGTGAGCAGTTCTTC.

The chain joins TRBV9 to TRBJ2-2, with D maybe TRBD2 (5 bases). The germline CDR1 and CDR2 sequences are SGDLS and YYNGEE. The CDR3 spans 14 residues. V lost 5 bases, J lost 0 bases, and 8 bases lay in between. The CDR3 is CASRRDANTGELFF. Here the CDR3 DNA reads TGTGCCAGCAGGAGGGATGCGAACACCGGGGAGCTGTTTTTT. The full variable domain, completed using reference TRBV9 and TRBJ2-2, is DSGVTQTPKHLITATGQRVTLRCSPRSGDLSVYWYQQSLDQGLQFLIQYYNGEERAKGNILERFSAQQFPDLHSELNLSSLELGDSALYFCASRRDANTGELFFGEGSRLTVL.

V usage is TRBV7-9 and J usage is TRBJ2-7; 9 nucleotides agree with TRBD1. The V segment lost 0 bases and the J segment 5 bases; nucleotides outside the gene matches: 8. The CDR3 has 16 residues. The germline CDR1 and CDR2 sequences are SEHNR and FQNEAQ (reference sequence). This chain's CDR3 is CASSLAKGTGLNEQYF. CDR3 sequence (DNA): TGTGCCAGCAGCTTAGCGAAAGGGACAGGGCTGAACGAGCAGTACTTC.

Only a few counts were recorded for this clone. This chain links TRBV11-3 with TRBJ2-1; a possible D gene is TRBD1 (6 bases). The germline CDR1 and CDR2 sequences are SGHNT and YENEEA. Trimming shortened V by 2 bases and J by 5 bases, and 13 bases separated the two germline ends. There are 15 residues in the CDR3. The chain's CDR3 is CASSLLQGSNNEQFF. In DNA, the CDR3 is TGTGCCAGCAGCTTACTACAGGGAAGCAACAATGAGCAGTTCTTC.

This clone was observed a few times. This chain joins TRBV6-5 and TRBJ1-2; no firm D call. Trimming left V 2 bases short and J 5 bases short, with 12 bases between. Germline lookup yields CDR1 MNHEY and CDR2 SVGAGI. This CDR3 has 14 residues. CDR3 sequence: CASSYADGRYGYTF. In DNA, the CDR3 is TGTGCCAGCAGTTACGCTGACGGTCGTTATGGCTACACCTTC.

This clone has just a few counts. The junction departs from the called germline gene at one end, perhaps through a read error. This chain connects TRBV19 to TRBJ2-2; 16 nucleotides line up with TRBD2. Germline CDR1 LNHDA, CDR2 SQIVND (reference sequence). The CDR3 runs to 17 residues. The CDR3 DNA is TGTGCCACTAGTAAGGGACTAGCGGGAGGGCGTACCGGGGAGCTGTTTTTT. It translates to CATSKGLAGGRTGELFF. Together with reference TRBV19 and TRBJ2-2, the CDR3 gives the full variable domain: DGGITQSPKYLFRKEGQNVTLSCEQNLNHDAMYWYRQDPGQGLRLIYYSQIVNDFQKGDIAEGYSVSREKKESFPLTVTSAQKNPTAFYLCATSKGLAGGRTGELFFGEGSRLTVL.

This clone was picked up a small number of times. The V call is TRBV6-6, the J call TRBJ1-2; D is uncertain. Germline loops: CDR1 MNHNY, CDR2 SVGAGI (reference sequence). V was cut by 10 bases and J by 3 bases, with 15 bases left in between. The CDR3 has 13 residues. Here the CDR3 DNA reads TGTGCCACCTTTGGTGTGGACCACTATGGCTACACCTTC. Translation: CATFGVDHYGYTF.

This clone occurred a few times. This clone may be a read error of a much larger clone one base away. The CDR3 here is CASSLNTGELFF. CDR3 DNA: TGTGCCAGTAGCTTAAACACCGGGGAGCTGTTTTTT. The chain employs TRBV19 and TRBJ2-2; unclear D gene. Germline CDR1 reads LNHDA; CDR2 reads SQIVND (reference sequence). The CDR3 is made up of 12 amino acids. Deletions cut 6 bases from V and 2 bases from J, with 4 bases between.

This clone was recorded a few times. The J gene is TRBJ1-2, the V gene TRBV29-1; tentative D call: TRBD1 (6 bases). The germline CDR1 and CDR2 sequences are SQVTM and ANQGSEA. The length of the CDR3 is 14 residues. V was cut by 4 bases and J by 4 bases, with 16 bases left in between. The CDR3 DNA follows: TGCAGCGTTGTCCCTATGGACAGAATCTATGGCTACACCTTC. This codes for CSVVPMDRIYGYTF.

The chain employs TRBV18 and TRBJ2-7; TRBD1 matches at 9 bases. The length of the CDR3 is 15 residues. V shed 6 bases and J 2 bases; nucleotides not matched to a gene: 8. CDR1 is KGHSH and CDR2 is LQKENI in the germline V gene. The CDR3, as DNA: TGTGCCAGCTCCCCGGGACAGGGTGGCACCTACGAGCAGTACTTC. Translating gives CASSPGQGGTYEQYF.

This chain uses TRBV6-6 with TRBJ1-2, with D unresolved. Trimming took off 6 bases at V and 0 bases at J, with 11 bases between the two ends. The CDR3 totals 14 residues. Per the germline V gene, CDR1 is MNHNY and CDR2 is SVGAGI (reference sequence). The CDR3 DNA reads as TGTGCCAGCAGCCAGCGGATTTCTAACTATGGCTACACCTTC. Protein product: CASSQRISNYGYTF.

The rearrangement uses TRBV6-5 and TRBJ2-1, with D unclear. The CDR3 is made up of 11 amino acids. Deletions cut 11 bases from V and 5 bases from J, with 10 bases between. Looked up from germline, CDR1 is MNHEY and CDR2 is SVGAGI. This chain's CDR3 is CASPLDNEQFF. Written as DNA, the CDR3 is TGTGCCTCCCCCTTGGACAATGAGCAGTTCTTC.

This clone was picked up a small number of times. This rearrangement joins TRBV7-9 to TRBJ1-2; 9 nucleotides align to TRBD1. In germline, CDR1 is SEHNR, CDR2 FQNEAQ (reference sequence). The CDR3 totals 14 residues. V lost 5 bases and J lost 7; bases outside the gene matches: 8. Here the CDR3 DNA reads TGTGCCAGCAGCCGAGACAGGGGGAGTTCTGGCTACACCTTC. The encoded protein is CASSRDRGSSGYTF.

This clone was counted only a few times. V gene TRBV28 combines with J gene TRBJ2-1; 7 nucleotides agree with TRBD2. J was trimmed by 2 bases and V by 5 bases; bases with no gene match: 9. This CDR3 is built from 16 residues. Germline V gives CDR1 MDHEN, CDR2 SYDVKM. CDR3 loop: CASSRTGGITYNEQFF. CDR3 DNA sequence: TGTGCCAGCAGTCGGACGGGGGGAATTACCTACAATGAGCAGTTCTTC. The full variable domain, in which reference TRBV28 and TRBJ2-1 provide the parts outside the CDR3, is DVKVTQSSRYLVKRTGEKVFLECVQDMDHENMFWYRQDPGLGLRLIYFSYDVKMKEKGDIPEGYSVSREKKERFSLILESASTNQTSMYLCASSRTGGITYNEQFFGPGTRLTVL.

The V and J genes are TRBV28 and TRBJ1-2, with TRBD1 identical over 9 bases. The germline gives CDR1 MDHEN, CDR2 SYDVKM. After removal of 5 bases from V and 6 bases from J, the junction contained 7 bases not matched to a gene. The CDR3 runs 14 residues. The CDR3 loop reads CASSETGGKDGYTF. DNA of the CDR3: TGTGCCAGCAGTGAAACAGGGGGCAAGGATGGCTACACCTTC.

J is TRBJ2-5 and V is TRBV7-2; 8 bases fit TRBD1. The J call may be faulty, since TRBJ2-7 better matches the DNA end. The germline V gene encodes CDR1 SGHTA and CDR2 FQGNSA. CDR3 length: 15 residues. The CDR3 loop reads CASSYDRGTTYEQYF. CDR3 sequence (DNA): TGTGCCAGCAGCTACGACAGGGGTACGACCTACGAGCAGTACTTC.

This clone was detected only a few times. The chain joins TRBV13 to TRBJ2-5; D might be TRBD2 (5 bases). The germline CDR1 and CDR2 sequences are PRHDT and FYEKMQ (reference sequence). CDR3 length: 12 residues. V was pared by 4 bases and J by 7 bases, with 10 bases between. For the CDR3, the DNA is TGTGCCAGCAGCTCCAGTGGAGGGACCCAGTACTTC. Translation gives CASSSSGGTQYF.

The J gene is TRBJ1-5, the V gene TRBV10-3, with D possibly matching TRBD1 (5 bases). V was shortened by 6 bases and J by 2 bases, with 14 bases between the two germline ends. The CDR3 has 15 amino acids. From germline, CDR1 is ENHRY and CDR2 SYGVKD. The CDR3 reads CAISPEGLGNQPQHF. DNA for the CDR3: TGTGCCATCAGCCCGGAGGGGCTAGGCAATCAGCCCCAGCATTTT.

The chain carries TRBV7-3 and TRBJ2-2; D gene ambiguous. Trimming pared 3 bases from V and 6 bases from J, leaving 5 bases between. Germline V gives CDR1 SGHTA, CDR2 FQGTGA. There are 12 residues in the CDR3. CDR3 sequence (DNA): TGTGCCAGCAGCTTGCCTGCCGGGGAGCTGTTTTTT. Protein sequence: CASSLPAGELFF.

This clone was seen a handful of times. The chain has TRBV28 and TRBJ2-1, with D uncertain. Germline V lookup: CDR1 MDHEN, CDR2 SYDVKM. The CDR3 runs to 11 residues. The V and J ends lost 4 bases and 15 bases respectively, with 13 bases between them. The CDR3 bases are TGTGCCAGCAGTTCCGACGCTAGTTGGTTCTTC. This encodes CASSSDASWFF.

This clone was observed a handful of times. The chain has TRBV7-9 and TRBJ2-3, with D possibly being TRBD2 (6 bases). This CDR3 region has 15 residues. The germline CDR1 and CDR2 sequences are SEHNR and FQNEAQ (reference sequence). V was pared by 5 bases and J by 3 bases, with 15 bases between. This CDR3 reads CASSPGGPRTDTQYF. The CDR3 DNA reads as TGTGCCAGCAGCCCCGGAGGGCCTAGAACAGATACGCAGTATTTT.

The rearrangement joins TRBV7-2 to TRBJ2-2; D is perhaps TRBD1 (6 bases). The germline V gene has CDR1 SGHTA and CDR2 FQGNSA. The CDR3 is 14 amino acids. Trimming took 5 bases from V and 1 from J, leaving 8 bases between them. The CDR3 DNA reads TGTGCCAGCAGCCTGGGACAGAACACCGGGGAGCTGTTTTTT. Translated, it gives CASSLGQNTGELFF.

This clone was observed a handful of times. V is TRBV5-1 and J is TRBJ2-1; D is unclear. The V gene lost 4 bases and the J gene lost 3 bases, with 8 bases spanning the gap. Germline V gives CDR1 SGHRS, CDR2 YFSETQ. The CDR3 runs to 13 residues. CDR3 residues: CASSGMDYNEQFF. The CDR3 DNA reads TGCGCCAGCAGCGGGATGGACTACAATGAGCAGTTCTTC.

This clone was detected only a few times. This chain connects TRBV2 to TRBJ2-5; tentatively, D is TRBD1 (5 bases). The germline CDR1 and CDR2 sequences are SNHLY and FYNNEI. V was cut by 7 bases and J by 0 bases, with 18 bases left in between. The CDR3 is made up of 16 amino acids. The CDR3 DNA reads as TGTGCCAGCATTGACGTAGGGGTACCGTACCAAGAGACCCAGTACTTC. Translation gives CASIDVGVPYQETQYF.

This clone was counted a few times. This chain uses TRBV5-1 with TRBJ2-5; 10 bases fit TRBD2. Germline lookup yields CDR1 SGHRS and CDR2 YFSETQ. The V segment lost 5 bases and the J segment 2 bases; nucleotides outside the gene matches: 3. The CDR3 length is 14 residues. The CDR3 reads CASSSGRFQETQYF. The CDR3, as DNA: TGCGCCAGCAGTAGCGGGAGGTTTCAAGAGACCCAGTACTTC.

The gene calls are TRBV11-3 and TRBJ1-2; D call uncertain. Germline CDR1 is SGHNT and CDR2 is YENEEA. The CDR3 length is 15 residues. Trimming took off 3 bases at V and 4 bases at J, with 15 bases between the two ends. The CDR3 coding sequence is TGTGCCAGCAGCTTCAAGGGTGATGCCTCCTATGGCTACACCTTC. Protein: CASSFKGDASYGYTF.

This clone appeared a few times. This sample also contains other DNA sequences that code for the same CDR3. This sequence joins TRBV20-1 and TRBJ2-3, with D uncertain. V lost 4 bases and J 5 bases, leaving 7 bases between the germline ends. The CDR3 runs to 11 residues. Per germline, CDR1 DFQATT and CDR2 SNEGSKA (reference sequence). The CDR3 bases are TGCAGTGCTACTTATAGAGATACGCAGTATTTT. This gives the protein CSATYRDTQYF.